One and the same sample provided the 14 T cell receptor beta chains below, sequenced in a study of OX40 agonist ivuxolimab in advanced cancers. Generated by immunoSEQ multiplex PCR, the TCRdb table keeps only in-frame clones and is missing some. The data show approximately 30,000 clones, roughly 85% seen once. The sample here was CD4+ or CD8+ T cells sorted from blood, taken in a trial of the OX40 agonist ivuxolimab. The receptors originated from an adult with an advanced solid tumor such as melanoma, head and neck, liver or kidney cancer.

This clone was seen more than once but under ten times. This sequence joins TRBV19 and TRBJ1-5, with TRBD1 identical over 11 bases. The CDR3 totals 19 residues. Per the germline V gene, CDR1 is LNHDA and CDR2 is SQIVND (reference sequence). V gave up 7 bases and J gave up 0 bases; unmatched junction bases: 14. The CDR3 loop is CASTASDRGLDYSNQPQHF. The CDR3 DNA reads TGTGCCAGTACCGCCTCGGACAGGGGGCTGGACTATAGCAATCAGCCCCAGCATTTT.

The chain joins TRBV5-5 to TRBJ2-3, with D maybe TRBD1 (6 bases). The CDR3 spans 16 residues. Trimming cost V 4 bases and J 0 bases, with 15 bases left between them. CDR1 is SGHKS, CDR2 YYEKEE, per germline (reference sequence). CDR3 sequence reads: CASSLYGQFSTDTQYF. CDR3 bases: TGTGCCAGCAGCCTATACGGACAGTTTAGCACAGATACGCAGTATTTT.

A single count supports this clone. The CDR3 sequence is CASSLALGWSGNTEAFF. The CDR3 nucleotides read TGTGCCAGCAGCTTGGCGTTGGGATGGTCGGGGAACACTGAAGCTTTCTTT. The V and J genes are TRBV5-4 and TRBJ1-1; D is unresolved. The length of the CDR3 is 17 residues. The V gene lost 0 bases and the J gene lost 1 base, with 16 bases spanning the gap. Germline V gene lookup returns CDR1 SGHNT and CDR2 YYREEE (reference sequence).

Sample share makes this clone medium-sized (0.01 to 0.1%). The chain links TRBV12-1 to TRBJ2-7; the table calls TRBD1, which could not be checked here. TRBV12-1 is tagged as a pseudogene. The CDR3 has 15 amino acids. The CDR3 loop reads CASSPGTGEHYEQYF. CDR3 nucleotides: TGTGCCAGCAGCCCTGGGACAGGGGAACACTACGAGCAGTACTTC.

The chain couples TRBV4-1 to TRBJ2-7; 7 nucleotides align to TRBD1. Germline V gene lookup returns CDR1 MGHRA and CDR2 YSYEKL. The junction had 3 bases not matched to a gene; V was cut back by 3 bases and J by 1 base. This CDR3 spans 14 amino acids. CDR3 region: CASSHTGDSYEQYF. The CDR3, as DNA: TGCGCCAGCAGCCATACAGGGGATTCCTACGAGCAGTACTTC.

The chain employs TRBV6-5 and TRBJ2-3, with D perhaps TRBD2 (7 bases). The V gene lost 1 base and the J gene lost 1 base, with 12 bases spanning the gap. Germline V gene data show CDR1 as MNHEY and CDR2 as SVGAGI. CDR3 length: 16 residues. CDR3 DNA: TGTGCCAGCAGTTACTTAGGCGGGGGCCGCACAGATACGCAGTATTTT. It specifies CASSYLGGGRTDTQYF.

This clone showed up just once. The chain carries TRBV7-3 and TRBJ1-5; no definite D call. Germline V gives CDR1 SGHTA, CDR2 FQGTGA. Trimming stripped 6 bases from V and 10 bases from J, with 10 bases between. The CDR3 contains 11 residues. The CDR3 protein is CASSHKGPQHF. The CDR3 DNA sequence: TGTGCCAGCAGTCACAAGGGCCCCCAGCATTTT.

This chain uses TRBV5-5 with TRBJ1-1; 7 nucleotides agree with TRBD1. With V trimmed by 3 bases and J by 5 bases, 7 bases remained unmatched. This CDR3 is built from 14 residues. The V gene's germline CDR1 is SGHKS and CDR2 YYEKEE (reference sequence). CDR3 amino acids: CASSSRTGRTEAFF. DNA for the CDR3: TGTGCCAGCAGCTCCCGGACAGGTCGGACTGAAGCTTTCTTT.

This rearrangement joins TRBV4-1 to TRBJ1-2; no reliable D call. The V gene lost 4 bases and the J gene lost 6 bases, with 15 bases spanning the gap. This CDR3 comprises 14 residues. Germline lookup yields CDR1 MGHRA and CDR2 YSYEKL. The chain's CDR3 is CASSLRLPTHGYTF. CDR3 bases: TGCGCCAGCAGCCTACGACTGCCAACGCATGGCTACACCTTC.

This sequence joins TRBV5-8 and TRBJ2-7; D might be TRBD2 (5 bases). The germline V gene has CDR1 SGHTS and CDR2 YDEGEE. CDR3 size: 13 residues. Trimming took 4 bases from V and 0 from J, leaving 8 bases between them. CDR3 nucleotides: TGTGCCAGCAGCCAGAGGGACTCCTACGAGCAGTACTTC. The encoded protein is CASSQRDSYEQYF.

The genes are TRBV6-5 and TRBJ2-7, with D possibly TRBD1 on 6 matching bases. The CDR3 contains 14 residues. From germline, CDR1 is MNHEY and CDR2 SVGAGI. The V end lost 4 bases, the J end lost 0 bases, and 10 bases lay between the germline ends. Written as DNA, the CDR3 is TGTGCCAGCAGTTCCTACAGGGACTCCTACGAGCAGTACTTC. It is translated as CASSSYRDSYEQYF.

The CDR3 loop reads CASSLDRGYQETQYF. CDR3 nucleotides: TGTGCCAGCAGCTTGGACAGGGGGTATCAAGAGACCCAGTACTTC. The chain carries TRBV5-6 and TRBJ2-5; 8 positions agree with TRBD1. Germline loops: CDR1 SGHDT, CDR2 YYEEEE. CDR3 size: 15 residues. The junction had 3 bases not matched to a gene; V was cut back by 0 bases and J by 2 bases.

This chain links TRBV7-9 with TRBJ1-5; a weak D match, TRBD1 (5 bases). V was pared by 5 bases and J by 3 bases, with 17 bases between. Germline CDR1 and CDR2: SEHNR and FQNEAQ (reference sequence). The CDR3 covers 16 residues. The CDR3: CASSTTGTGLNQPQHF. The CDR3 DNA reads TGTGCCAGCAGCACCACCGGGACGGGCCTCAATCAGCCCCAGCATTTT.

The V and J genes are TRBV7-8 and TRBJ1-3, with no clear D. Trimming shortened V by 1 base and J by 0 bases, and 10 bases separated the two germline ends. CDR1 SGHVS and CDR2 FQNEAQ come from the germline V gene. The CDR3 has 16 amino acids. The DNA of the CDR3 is TGTGCCAGCAGCTTAGGAATCGGGTCCTCTGGAAACACCATATATTTT. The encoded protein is CASSLGIGSSGNTIYF.